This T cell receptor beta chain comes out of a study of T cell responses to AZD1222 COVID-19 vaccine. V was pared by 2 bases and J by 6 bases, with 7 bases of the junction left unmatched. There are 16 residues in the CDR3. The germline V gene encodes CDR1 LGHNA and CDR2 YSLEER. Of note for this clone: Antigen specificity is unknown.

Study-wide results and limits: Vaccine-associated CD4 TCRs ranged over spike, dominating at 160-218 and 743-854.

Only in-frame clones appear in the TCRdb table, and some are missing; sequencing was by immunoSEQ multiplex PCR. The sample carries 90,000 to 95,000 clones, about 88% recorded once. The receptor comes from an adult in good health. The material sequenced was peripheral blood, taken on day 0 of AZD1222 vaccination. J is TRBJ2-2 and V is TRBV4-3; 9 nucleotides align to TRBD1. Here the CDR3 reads CASSQSGTGRAGELFF. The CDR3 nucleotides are TGCGCCAGCAGCCAAAGTGGGACAGGGAGGGCCGGGGAGCTGTTTTTT.